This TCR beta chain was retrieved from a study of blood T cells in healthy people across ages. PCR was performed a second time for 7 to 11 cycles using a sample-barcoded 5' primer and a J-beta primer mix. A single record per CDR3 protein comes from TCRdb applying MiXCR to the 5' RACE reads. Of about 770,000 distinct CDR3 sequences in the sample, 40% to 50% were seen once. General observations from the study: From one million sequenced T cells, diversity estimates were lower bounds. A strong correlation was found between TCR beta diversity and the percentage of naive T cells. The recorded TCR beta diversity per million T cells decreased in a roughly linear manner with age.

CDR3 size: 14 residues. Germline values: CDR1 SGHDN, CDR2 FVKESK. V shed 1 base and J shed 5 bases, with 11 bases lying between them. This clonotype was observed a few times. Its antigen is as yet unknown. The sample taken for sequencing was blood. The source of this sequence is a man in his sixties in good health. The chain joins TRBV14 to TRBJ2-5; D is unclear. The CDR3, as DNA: TGTGCCAGCAGCCAAGCGGTGGCGTCGGAGACCCAGTACTTC. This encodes CASSQAVASETQYF. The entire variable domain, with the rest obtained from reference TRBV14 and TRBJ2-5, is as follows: EAGVTQFPSHSVIEKGQTVTLRCDPISGHDNLYWYRRVMGKEIKFLLHFVKESKQDESGMPNNRFLAERTGGTYSTLKVQPAELEDSGVYFCASSQAVASETQYFGPGTRLLVL.